This T cell receptor beta chain was recorded in a study of blood T cell repertoires in COVID-19. Study at large: The United States, Italy and Spain provided the acute and convalescent COVID-19 samples. The analysed material was cDNA or gDNA that came from T cells, B-cell-depleted T cells, or PBMCs.

The ends lost 5 bases at V and 3 bases at J; junction bases unmatched: 4. The CDR3 is 14 amino acids. In germline, CDR1 is SEHNR, CDR2 FQNEAQ (reference sequence). The authors' processing: It was from reference gene primer amplification that nucleated cell counts were estimated. Only in-frame clones appear in the TCRdb table, and some are missing; sequencing was by immunoSEQ multiplex PCR. Clonal size and the V and J genes are those of that table, whereas D and trimming came from the DNA. This table holds around 68,000 clones, around 86% found once. This clone appeared once. Sequenced material: peripheral blood. J is TRBJ1-5 and V is TRBV7-9; 7 bases agree with TRBD1. This clonotype originated in a man older than 75 with acute or convalescent COVID-19. The CDR3 is CASSPGTANQPQHF. Written as DNA, the CDR3 is TGTGCCAGCAGCCCTGGGACAGCCAATCAGCCCCAGCATTTT.